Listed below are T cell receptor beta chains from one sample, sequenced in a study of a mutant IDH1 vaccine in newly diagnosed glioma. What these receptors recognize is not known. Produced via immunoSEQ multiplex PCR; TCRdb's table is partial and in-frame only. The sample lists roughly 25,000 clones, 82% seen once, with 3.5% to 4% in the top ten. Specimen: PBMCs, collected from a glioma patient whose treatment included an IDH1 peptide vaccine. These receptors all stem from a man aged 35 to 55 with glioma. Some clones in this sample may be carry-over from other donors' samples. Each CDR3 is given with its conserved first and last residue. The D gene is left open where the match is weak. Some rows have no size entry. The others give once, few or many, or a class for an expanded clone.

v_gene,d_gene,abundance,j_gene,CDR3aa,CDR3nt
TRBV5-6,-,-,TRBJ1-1,CASSLGRNTEAFF,TGTGCCAGCAGCTTGGGTAGGAACACTGAAGCTTTCTTT
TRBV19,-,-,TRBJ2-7,CASSISGLSYEQYF,TGTGCCAGTAGTATATCAGGGCTATCCTACGAGCAGTACTTC
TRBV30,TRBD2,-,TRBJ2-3,CAWKGGGGTDTQYF,TGTGCCTGGAAGGGCGGGGGGGGCACAGATACGCAGTATTTT
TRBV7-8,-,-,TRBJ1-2,CASSLAGGGVGYTF,TGTGCCAGCAGCTTAGCGGGGGGCGGCGTTGGCTACACCTTC
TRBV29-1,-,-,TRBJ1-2,CSVERIASYGYTF,TGCAGCGTTGAGAGGATTGCGTCCTATGGCTACACCTTC
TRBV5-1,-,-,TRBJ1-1,CASSLAANTEAFF,TGCGCCAGCAGCTTGGCCGCGAACACTGAAGCTTTCTTT
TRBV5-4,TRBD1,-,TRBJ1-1,CASSPGGRNTEAFF,TGTGCCAGCAGCCCAGGGGGCCGGAACACTGAAGCTTTCTTT
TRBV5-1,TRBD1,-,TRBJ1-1,CASSLAGQGENTEAFF,TGCGCCAGCAGCTTGGCTGGACAGGGAGAGAACACTGAAGCTTTCTTT
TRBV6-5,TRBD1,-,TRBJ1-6,CASSSTGTGQNSPLHF,TGTGCCAGCAGTTCAACGGGGACAGGGCAAAATTCACCCCTCCACTTT
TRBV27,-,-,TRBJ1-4,CASRIRGGFGANEKLFF,TGTGCCAGCAGGATTAGAGGCGGGTTTGGTGCTAATGAAAAACTGTTTTTT
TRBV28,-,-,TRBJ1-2,CASRGRGGTYGYTF,TGTGCCAGCAGGGGGAGGGGGGGGACCTATGGCTACACCTTC
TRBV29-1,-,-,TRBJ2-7,CSVEGDRLQQYF,TGCAGCGTTGAAGGTGATAGACTCCAGCAGTACTTC
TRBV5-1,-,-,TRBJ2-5,CASSLSDASQETQYF,TGCGCCAGCAGCTTGAGCGACGCCTCACAAGAGACCCAGTACTTC
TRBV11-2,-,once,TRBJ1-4,CASSDKRGYEKLFF,TGTGCCAGCAGCGATAAGAGGGGGTATGAAAAACTGTTTTTT
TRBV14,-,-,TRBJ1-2,CASSQEWTDFYGYTF,TGTGCCAGCAGCCAAGAGTGGACAGATTTCTATGGCTACACCTTC
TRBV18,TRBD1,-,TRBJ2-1,CASSPQRQGNEQFF,TGTGCCAGCTCACCACAAAGACAGGGAAATGAGCAGTTCTTC
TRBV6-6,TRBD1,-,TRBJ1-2,CASRYRTGDRGYTF,TGTGCCAGCAGATATCGGACAGGGGATCGTGGCTACACCTTC
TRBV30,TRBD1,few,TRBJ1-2,CAWSPGQGGYGYTF,TGTGCCTGGAGTCCCGGACAGGGGGGCTATGGCTACACCTTC
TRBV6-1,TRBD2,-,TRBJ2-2,CASSGTSGGKFSGELFF,TGTGCCAGCAGTGGGACTAGCGGGGGAAAATTCAGCGGGGAGCTGTTTTTT
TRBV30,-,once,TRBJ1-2,CASGFGYTF,TGTGCCTCCGGGTTCGGCTACACCTTC
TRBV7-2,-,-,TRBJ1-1,CASSLVAGSAEAFF,TGTGCCAGCAGCTTAGTAGCAGGGTCCGCTGAAGCTTTCTTT
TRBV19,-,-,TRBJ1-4,CASTLSGRAEKLFF,TGTGCCAGTACTCTATCCGGGCGAGCGGAAAAACTGTTTTTT
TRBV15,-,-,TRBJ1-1,CATSVYGQLNTEAFF,TGTGCCACCAGCGTATACGGACAGTTAAACACTGAAGCTTTCTTT
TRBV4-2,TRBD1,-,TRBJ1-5,CASSQDLPGQHSNQPQHF,TGTGCCAGCAGCCAAGACCTACCGGGACAGCATAGCAATCAGCCCCAGCATTTT
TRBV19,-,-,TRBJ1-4,CASSIGAENEKLFF,TGTGCCAGTAGTATAGGGGCAGAAAATGAAAAACTGTTTTTT
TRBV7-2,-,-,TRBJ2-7,CASSPPAGATSYEQYF,TGTGCCAGCAGCCCGCCGGCCGGCGCTACCTCCTACGAGCAGTACTTC
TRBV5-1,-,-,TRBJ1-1,CASSFEATRSTEAFF,TGCGCCAGCAGCTTCGAGGCCACGCGATCCACTGAAGCTTTCTTT
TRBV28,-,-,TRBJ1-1,CASSLGSYSNTEAFF,TGTGCCAGCAGTTTGGGCAGTTACTCGAACACTGAAGCTTTCTTT
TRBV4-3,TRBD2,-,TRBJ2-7,CASSRGSSGGYEQYF,TGCGCCAGCAGCCGCGGAAGTAGCGGGGGTTACGAGCAGTACTTC
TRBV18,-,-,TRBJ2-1,CASSPLSDNEQFF,TGTGCCAGCTCACCACTTTCGGACAATGAGCAGTTCTTC
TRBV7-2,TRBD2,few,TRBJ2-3,CASSTLGGGADTQYF,TGTGCCAGCAGCACCCTCGGCGGGGGGGCAGATACGCAGTATTTT
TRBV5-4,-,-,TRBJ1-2,CASSLIRNYGYTF,TGTGCCAGCAGCTTAATCAGGAACTATGGCTACACCTTC
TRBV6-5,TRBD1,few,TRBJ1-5,CASRTGGRDQPQHF,TGTGCCAGCAGGACAGGGGGCCGGGATCAGCCCCAGCATTTT
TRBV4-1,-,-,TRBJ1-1,CASSQVSRETEAFF,TGCGCCAGCAGCCAAGTGTCCCGAGAAACTGAAGCTTTCTTT
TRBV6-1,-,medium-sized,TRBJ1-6,CASSDQWVNNSPLHF,TGTGCCAGCAGTGACCAGTGGGTCAATAATTCACCCCTCCACTTT
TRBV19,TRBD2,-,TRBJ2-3,CASSISPRGGWADTQYF,TGTGCCAGTAGTATATCCCCCCGGGGGGGGTGGGCAGATACGCAGTATTTT
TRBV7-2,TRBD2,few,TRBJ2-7,CASRPLAGEPYEQYF,TGTGCCAGCAGGCCTCTAGCGGGGGAACCCTACGAGCAGTACTTC
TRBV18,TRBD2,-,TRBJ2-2,CASSPYSGGSNTGELFF,TGTGCCAGCTCACCATACAGCGGGGGGTCGAACACCGGGGAGCTGTTTTTT